Below are 7 T cell receptor beta chains sequenced from a single sample in a study of blood T cell repertoires in COVID-19. Repertoires were generated with immunoSEQ multiplex PCR, while TCRdb's copy carries only in-frame clones and drops some. The sample contains roughly 250,000 clones, about 87% of which appear only once. The specimen sequenced was peripheral blood. The receptors were gathered from a woman aged 50 to 60 with acute or convalescent COVID-19.

V gene TRBV27 combines with J gene TRBJ1-4; TRBD1 aligns across 7 bases. This CDR3 region has 14 residues. V shed 3 bases and J 4 bases; nucleotides not matched to a gene: 2. Germline V lookup: CDR1 MNHEY, CDR2 SMNVEV (reference sequence). CDR3 protein: CASSFRGFNEKLFF. In nucleotides, the CDR3 is TGTGCCAGCAGTTTCAGGGGGTTTAATGAAAAACTGTTTTTT.

This clone was counted between two and nine times. The chain employs TRBV27 and TRBJ1-5; D not certain. CDR3 length: 13 residues. The V gene lost 5 bases and the J gene lost 4 bases, with 9 bases spanning the gap. CDR1 and CDR2 (germline): MNHEY, SMNVEV (reference sequence). This chain's CDR3 is CASSLMRNQPQHF. In DNA form, the CDR3 reads TGTGCCAGCAGTCTCATGAGGAATCAGCCCCAGCATTTT.

V and J are TRBV6-5 and TRBJ2-3; 8 bases fit TRBD2. This CDR3 region has 15 residues. Trimming cost V 8 bases and J 4 bases; bases outside gene matches: 11. The V gene's germline CDR1 is MNHEY and CDR2 SVGAGI. CDR3 amino acids: CASYRLAMDSDTQYF. CDR3 bases: TGTGCCAGCTACAGACTAGCGATGGACTCAGATACGCAGTATTTT.

This sequence joins TRBV9 and TRBJ2-5, with 12 nucleotides matching TRBD2. There are 14 residues in the CDR3. Germline V gene sequence: CDR1 SGDLS, CDR2 YYNGEE. With V trimmed by 3 bases and J by 8 bases, 5 bases remained unmatched. The CDR3 DNA reads as TGTGCCAGCAGCGCTCCTAGCGGGAGGGCCACCCAGTACTTC. Translating gives CASSAPSGRATQYF.

This chain connects TRBV9 to TRBJ1-1, with D unresolved. Trimming took 3 bases from V and 0 from J, leaving 3 bases between them. This CDR3 region has 12 residues. Germline assignment: CDR1 SGDLS and CDR2 YYNGEE. The chain's CDR3 is CASSDMNTEAFF. The CDR3, as DNA: TGTGCCAGCAGCGACATGAACACTGAAGCTTTCTTT.

V and J are TRBV7-9 and TRBJ1-1, with 9 bases that match TRBD1. The CDR3 spans 15 residues. V trimming: 1 base; J trimming: 11 bases; junction bases outside the gene matches: 11. The germline V gene encodes CDR1 SEHNR and CDR2 FQNEAQ (reference sequence). CDR3 DNA sequence: TGTGCCAGCAGCTTAGGTGGGACAGGGCATCGAGGGGCTTTCTTT. Protein sequence: CASSLGGTGHRGAFF.

This rearrangement joins TRBV12-3 or TRBV12-4 to TRBJ1-2, with D hard to call. V was shortened by 7 bases and J by 8 bases, with 17 bases between the two germline ends. The CDR3 contains 13 residues. The CDR3 loop is CASTPRRDGGYTF. CDR3 nucleotide sequence: TGTGCCAGCACTCCCCGGCGGGATGGCGGCTACACCTTC.